This T cell receptor (beta chain) originates from a study of post-analysis software for immune sequencing data. The authors incorporated unique molecular identifiers into the TCR beta cDNA libraries. From the PCR reads, TCRdb called clonotypes with MiXCR, one entry per CDR3 protein. The data hold hundreds of thousands of distinct CDR3 sequences, with around 27% observed a single time. CDR1 is MDHEN, CDR2 SYDVKM, per germline. The CDR3 is 14 amino acids. Trimming took off 4 bases at V and 5 bases at J, with 15 bases between the two ends. This clonotype was counted only a few times. As yet, its antigen is unknown. Notes on the study in general: Five or six TRBV segments were significantly more frequent in patients than in controls. TRBV5-6, TRBV5-1 and TRBV20-1 were among these segments.

Material for sequencing was blood. The clonotype comes from a girl between 10 and 17 years old with multiple sclerosis. V gene TRBV28 combines with J gene TRBJ2-7; D ambiguous. DNA for the CDR3: TGTGCCAGCAGTTCCCCCGTCAGTTGGGACGAGCAGTACTTC. Translating gives CASSSPVSWDEQYF. The whole variable domain, remainder taken from reference TRBV28 and TRBJ2-7, is DVKVTQSSRYLVKRTGEKVFLECVQDMDHENMFWYRQDPGLGLRLIYFSYDVKMKEKGDIPEGYSVSREKKERFSLILESASTNQTSMYLCASSSPVSWDEQYFGPGTRLTVT.